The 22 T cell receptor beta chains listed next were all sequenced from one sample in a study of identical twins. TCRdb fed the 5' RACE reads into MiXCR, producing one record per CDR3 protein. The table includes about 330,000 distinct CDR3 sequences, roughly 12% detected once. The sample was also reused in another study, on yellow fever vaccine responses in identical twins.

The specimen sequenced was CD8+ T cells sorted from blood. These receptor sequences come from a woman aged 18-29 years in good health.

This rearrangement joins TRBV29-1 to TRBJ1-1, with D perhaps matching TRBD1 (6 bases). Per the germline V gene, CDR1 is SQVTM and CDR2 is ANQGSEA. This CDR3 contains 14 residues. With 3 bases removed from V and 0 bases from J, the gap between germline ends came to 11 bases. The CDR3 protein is CSVEGGLMNTEAFF. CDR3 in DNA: TGCAGCGTTGAGGGGGGGCTAATGAACACTGAAGCTTTCTTT.

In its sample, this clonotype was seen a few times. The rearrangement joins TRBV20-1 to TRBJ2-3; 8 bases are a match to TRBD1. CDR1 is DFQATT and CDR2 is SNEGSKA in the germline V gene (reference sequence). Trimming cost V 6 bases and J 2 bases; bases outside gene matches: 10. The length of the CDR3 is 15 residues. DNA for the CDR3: TGCAGTGCCTTACCGGGGACAGGAGACACAGATACGCAGTATTTT. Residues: CSALPGTGDTDTQYF.

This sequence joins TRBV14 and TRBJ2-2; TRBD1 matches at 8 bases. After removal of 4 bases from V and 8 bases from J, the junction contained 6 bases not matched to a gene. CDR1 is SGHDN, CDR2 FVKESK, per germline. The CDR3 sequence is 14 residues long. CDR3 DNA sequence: TGTGCCAGCAGCCTGACAGGGGTGGCTGGGGAGCTGTTTTTT. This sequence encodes CASSLTGVAGELFF. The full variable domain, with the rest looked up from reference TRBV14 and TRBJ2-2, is EAGVTQFPSHSVIEKGQTVTLRCDPISGHDNLYWYRRVMGKEIKFLLHFVKESKQDESGMPNNRFLAERTGGTYSTLKVQPAELEDSGVYFCASSLTGVAGELFFGEGSRLTVL.

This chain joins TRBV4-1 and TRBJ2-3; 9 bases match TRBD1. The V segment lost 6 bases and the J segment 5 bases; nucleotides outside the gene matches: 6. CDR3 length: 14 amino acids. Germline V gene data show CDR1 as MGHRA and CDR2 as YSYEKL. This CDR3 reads CASRDRGGRDTQYF. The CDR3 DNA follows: TGCGCCAGCAGGGACAGGGGAGGAAGAGATACGCAGTATTTT.

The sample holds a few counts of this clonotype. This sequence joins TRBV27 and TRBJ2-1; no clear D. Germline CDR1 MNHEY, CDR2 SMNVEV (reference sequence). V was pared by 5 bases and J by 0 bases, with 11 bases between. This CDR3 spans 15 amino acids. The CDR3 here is CASSISRSSYNEQFF. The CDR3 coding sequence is TGTGCCAGCAGTATTAGCCGGAGCTCCTACAATGAGCAGTTCTTC.

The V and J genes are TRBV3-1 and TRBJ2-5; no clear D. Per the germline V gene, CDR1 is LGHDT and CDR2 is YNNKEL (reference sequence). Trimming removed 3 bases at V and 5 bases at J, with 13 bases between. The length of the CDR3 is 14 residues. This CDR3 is CASSHPEVGETQYF. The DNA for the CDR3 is TGTGCCAGCAGCCACCCGGAAGTGGGGGAGACCCAGTACTTC.

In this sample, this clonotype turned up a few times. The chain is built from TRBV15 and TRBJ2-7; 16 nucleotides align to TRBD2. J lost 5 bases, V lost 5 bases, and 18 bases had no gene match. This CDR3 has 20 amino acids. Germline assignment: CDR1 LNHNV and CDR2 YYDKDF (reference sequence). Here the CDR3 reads CATSARGIGTSGRAVDEQYF. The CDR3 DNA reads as TGTGCCACCAGCGCTAGAGGTATAGGGACTAGCGGGAGGGCCGTCGACGAGCAGTACTTC.

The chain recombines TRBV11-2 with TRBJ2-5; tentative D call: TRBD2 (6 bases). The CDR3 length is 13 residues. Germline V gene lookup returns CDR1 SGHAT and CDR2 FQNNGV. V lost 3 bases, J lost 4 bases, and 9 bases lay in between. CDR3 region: CASSLRAGETQYF. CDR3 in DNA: TGTGCCAGCAGCTTGCGAGCGGGAGAGACCCAGTACTTC. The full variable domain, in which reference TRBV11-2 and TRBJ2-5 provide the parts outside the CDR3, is EAGVAQSPRYKIIEKRQSVAFWCNPISGHATLYWYQQILGQGPKLLIQFQNNGVVDDSQLPKDRFSAERLKGVDSTLKIQPAKLEDSAVYLCASSLRAGETQYFGPGTRLLVL.

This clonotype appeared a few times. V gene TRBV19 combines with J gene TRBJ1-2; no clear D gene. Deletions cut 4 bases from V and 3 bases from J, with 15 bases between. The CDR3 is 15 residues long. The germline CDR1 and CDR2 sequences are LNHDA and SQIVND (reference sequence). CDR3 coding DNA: TGTGCCAGTAGTACCCAGCCGGGAGAATACTATGGCTACACCTTC. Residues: CASSTQPGEYYGYTF.

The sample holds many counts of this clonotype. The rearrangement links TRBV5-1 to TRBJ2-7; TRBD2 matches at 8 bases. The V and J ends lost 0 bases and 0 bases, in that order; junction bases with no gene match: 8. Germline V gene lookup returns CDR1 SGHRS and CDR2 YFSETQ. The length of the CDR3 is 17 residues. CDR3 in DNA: TGCGCCAGCAGCTTGGCTTGGAGTAGCGGGATCTCCTACGAGCAGTACTTC. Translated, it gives CASSLAWSSGISYEQYF.

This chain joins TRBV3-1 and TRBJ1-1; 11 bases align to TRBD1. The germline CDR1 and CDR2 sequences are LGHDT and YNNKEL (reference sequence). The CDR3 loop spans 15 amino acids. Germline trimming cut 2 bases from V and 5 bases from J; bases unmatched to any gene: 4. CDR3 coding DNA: TGTGCCAGCAGCCAACCGGGACAGGGGGTAACTGAAGCTTTCTTT. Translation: CASSQPGQGVTEAFF. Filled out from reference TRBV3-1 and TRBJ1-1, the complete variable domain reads DTAVSQTPKYLVTQMGNDKSIKCEQNLGHDTMYWYKQDSKKFLKIMFSYNNKELIINETVPNRFSPKSPDKAHLNLHINSLELGDSAVYFCASSQPGQGVTEAFFGQGTRLTVV.

CDR3 nucleotides: TGTGCCAGCAGCTCCGACAGGGGAGTCACAGATACGCAGTATTTT. It codes for CASSSDRGVTDTQYF. J is TRBJ2-3 and V is TRBV7-9; 8 nucleotides agree with TRBD1. This CDR3 spans 15 amino acids. Germline V lookup: CDR1 SEHNR, CDR2 FQNEAQ (reference sequence). V dropped 4 bases and J dropped 2; count of bases not matched to a gene: 5.

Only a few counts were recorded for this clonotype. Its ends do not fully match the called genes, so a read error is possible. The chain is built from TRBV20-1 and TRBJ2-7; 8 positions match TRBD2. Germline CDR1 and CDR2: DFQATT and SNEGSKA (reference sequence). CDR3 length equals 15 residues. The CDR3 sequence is CSAAPVGRASYEKYF. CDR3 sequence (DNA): TGCAGTGCGGCGCCCGTCGGGAGGGCCTCCTACGAGAAGTACTTC.

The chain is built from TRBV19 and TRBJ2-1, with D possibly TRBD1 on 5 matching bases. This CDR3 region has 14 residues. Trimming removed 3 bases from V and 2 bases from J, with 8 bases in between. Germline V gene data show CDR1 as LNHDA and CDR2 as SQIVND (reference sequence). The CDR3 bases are TGTGCCAGTAGTATTAGACAGACCTACAATGAGCAGTTCTTC. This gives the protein CASSIRQTYNEQFF.

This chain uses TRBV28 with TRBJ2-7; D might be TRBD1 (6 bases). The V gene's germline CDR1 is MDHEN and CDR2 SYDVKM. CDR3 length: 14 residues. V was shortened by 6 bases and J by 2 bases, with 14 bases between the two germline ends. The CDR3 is CASSPLTGTYEQYV. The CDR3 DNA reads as TGTGCCAGCAGCCCTCTCACAGGGACCTACGAGCAGTACGTC.

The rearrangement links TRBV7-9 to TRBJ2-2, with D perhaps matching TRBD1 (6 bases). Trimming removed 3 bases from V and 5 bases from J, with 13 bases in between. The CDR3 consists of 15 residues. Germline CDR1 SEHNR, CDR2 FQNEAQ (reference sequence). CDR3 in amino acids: CASSFSGGHTGELFF. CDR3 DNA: TGTGCCAGCAGCTTTTCTGGGGGCCATACCGGGGAGCTGTTTTTT.

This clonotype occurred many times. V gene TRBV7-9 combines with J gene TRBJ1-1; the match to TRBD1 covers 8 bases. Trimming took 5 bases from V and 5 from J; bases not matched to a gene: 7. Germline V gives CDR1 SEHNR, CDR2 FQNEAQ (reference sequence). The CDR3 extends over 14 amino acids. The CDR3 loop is CASSATGGGTEAFF. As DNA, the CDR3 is TGTGCCAGCAGCGCCACAGGGGGAGGAACTGAAGCTTTCTTT. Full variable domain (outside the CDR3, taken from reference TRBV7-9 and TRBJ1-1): DTGVSQNPRHKITKRGQNVTFRCDPISEHNRLYWYRQTLGQGPEFLTYFQNEAQLEKSRLLSDRFSAERPKGSFSTLEIQRTEQGDSAMYLCASSATGGGTEAFFGQGTRLTVV.

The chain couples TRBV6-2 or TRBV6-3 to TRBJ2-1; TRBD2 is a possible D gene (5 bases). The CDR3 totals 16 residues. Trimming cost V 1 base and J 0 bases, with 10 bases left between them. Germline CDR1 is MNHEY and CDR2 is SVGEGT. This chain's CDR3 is CASSYYHGDSYNEQFF. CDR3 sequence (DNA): TGTGCCAGCAGTTACTACCACGGGGACTCCTACAATGAGCAGTTCTTC.

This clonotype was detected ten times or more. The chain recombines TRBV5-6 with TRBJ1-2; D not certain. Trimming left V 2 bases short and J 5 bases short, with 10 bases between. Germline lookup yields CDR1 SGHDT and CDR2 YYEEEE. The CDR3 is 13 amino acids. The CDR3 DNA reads TGTGCCAGCAGCTTTGACAACGCGTATGGCTACACCTTC. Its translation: CASSFDNAYGYTF.

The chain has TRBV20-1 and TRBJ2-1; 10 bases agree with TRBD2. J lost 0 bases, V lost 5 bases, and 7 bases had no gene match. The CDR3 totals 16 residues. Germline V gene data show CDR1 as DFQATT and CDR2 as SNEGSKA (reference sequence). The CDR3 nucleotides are TGCAGTGCTGAAACTAGCGGGAAGATCTCCTACAATGAGCAGTTCTTC. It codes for CSAETSGKISYNEQFF.

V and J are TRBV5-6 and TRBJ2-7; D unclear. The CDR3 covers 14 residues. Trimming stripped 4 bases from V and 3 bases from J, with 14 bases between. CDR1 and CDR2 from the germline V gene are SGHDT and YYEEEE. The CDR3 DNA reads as TGTGCCAGCAGCCCCGGGCTCAGCTGCTACGAGCAGTACTTC. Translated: CASSPGLSCYEQYF.

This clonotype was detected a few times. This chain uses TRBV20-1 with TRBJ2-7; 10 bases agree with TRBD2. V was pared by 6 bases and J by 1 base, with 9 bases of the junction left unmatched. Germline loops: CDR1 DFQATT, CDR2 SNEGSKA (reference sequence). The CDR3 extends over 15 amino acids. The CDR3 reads CSATAGLAVSYEQYF. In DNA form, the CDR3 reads TGCAGTGCCACTGCAGGACTAGCGGTTTCCTACGAGCAGTACTTC.